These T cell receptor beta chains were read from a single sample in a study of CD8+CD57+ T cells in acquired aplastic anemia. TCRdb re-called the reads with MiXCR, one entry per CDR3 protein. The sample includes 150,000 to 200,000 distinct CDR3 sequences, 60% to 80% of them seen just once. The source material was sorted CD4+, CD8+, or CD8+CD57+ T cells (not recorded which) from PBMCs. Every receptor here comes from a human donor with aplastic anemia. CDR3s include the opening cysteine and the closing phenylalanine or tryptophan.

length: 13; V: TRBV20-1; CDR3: CSAPRQGNNEQFF
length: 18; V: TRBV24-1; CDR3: CATSDSGTSAGGVETQYF
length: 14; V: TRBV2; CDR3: CASSEGQGYGSQHF
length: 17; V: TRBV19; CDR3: CASSIVSSQGVGTEAFF
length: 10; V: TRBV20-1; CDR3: CSAYNQPQHF
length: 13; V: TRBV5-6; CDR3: CASSSSGGVGQYF
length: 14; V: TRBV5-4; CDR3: CASSRGDSLGEQYF
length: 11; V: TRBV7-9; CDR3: CASSFRDEQYF
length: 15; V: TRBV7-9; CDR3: CASSLVGGAYNEQFF
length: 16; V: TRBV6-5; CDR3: CASSYNQDLNTGELFF
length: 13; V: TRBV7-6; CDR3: CASSLTVGETQYF
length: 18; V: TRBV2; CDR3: CASSYPATLDRASYEQYF
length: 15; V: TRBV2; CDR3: CASSEIGVSTGELFF
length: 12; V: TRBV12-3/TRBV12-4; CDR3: CASDPVANEQFF
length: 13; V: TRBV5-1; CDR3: CASRADVSYEQYF
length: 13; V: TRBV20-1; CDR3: CSVAAQRSRGVVF
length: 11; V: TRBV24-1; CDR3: CATGQGVEQFF